The source of this T cell receptor (beta chain) is a study of blood T cell repertoires in COVID-19. Study summary: T cells, B-cell-depleted T cells, or PBMCs supplied cDNA or gDNA.

Germline V gene data show CDR1 as MNHNS and CDR2 as SASEGT. Losses at the gene ends were 1 base for V and 7 bases for J; bases not matched to a gene: 6. This CDR3 comprises 14 residues. Data came from immunoSEQ multiplex PCR; TCRdb stores just in-frame clones and leaves some out. The top ten hold 4% to 4.5% of the sample, which has about 96,000 clones, roughly 90% seen once. The receptor's source is a human donor with COVID-19, enrolled during active disease. The donor label of this sample is uncertain. Input material: peripheral blood. The chain joins TRBV6-1 to TRBJ1-2; TRBD1 agrees at 7 bases. CDR3 sequence: CASSEGQGMSGYTF. The DNA of the CDR3 is TGTGCCAGCAGTGAAGGACAGGGTATGAGTGGCTACACCTTC.